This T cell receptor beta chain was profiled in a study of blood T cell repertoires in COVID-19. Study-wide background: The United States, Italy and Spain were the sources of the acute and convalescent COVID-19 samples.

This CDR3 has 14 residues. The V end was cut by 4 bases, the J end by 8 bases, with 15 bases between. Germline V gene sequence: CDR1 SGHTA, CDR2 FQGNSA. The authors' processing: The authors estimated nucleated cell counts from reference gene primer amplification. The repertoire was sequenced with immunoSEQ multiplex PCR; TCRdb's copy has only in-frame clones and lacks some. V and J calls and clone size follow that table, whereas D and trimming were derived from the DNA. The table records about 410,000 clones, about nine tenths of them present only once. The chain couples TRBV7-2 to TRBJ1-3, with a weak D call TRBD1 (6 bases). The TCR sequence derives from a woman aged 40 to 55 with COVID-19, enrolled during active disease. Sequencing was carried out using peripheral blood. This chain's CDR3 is CASSYRTEGYTIYF. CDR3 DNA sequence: TGTGCCAGCAGCTACCGGACAGAGGGATACACCATATATTTT.